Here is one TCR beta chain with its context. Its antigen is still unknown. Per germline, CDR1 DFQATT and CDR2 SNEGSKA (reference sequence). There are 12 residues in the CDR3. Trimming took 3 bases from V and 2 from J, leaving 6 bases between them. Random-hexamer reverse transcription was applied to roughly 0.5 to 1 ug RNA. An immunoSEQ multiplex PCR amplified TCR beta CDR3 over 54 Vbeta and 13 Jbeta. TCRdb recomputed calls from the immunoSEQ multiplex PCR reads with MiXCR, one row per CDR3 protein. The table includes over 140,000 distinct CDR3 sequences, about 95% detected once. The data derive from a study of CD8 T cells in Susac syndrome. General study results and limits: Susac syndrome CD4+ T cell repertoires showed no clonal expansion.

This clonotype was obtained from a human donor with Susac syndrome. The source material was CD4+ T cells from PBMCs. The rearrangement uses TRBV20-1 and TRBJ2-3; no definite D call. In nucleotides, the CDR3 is TGCAGTGCTAGCTTTAACACAGATACGCAGTATTTT. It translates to CSASFNTDTQYF.